The clone carrying this T cell receptor beta chain was observed at least ten times. Its antigen remains unknown. Looked up from germline, CDR1 is SGHDT and CDR2 is YYEEEE. V was cut by 0 bases and J by 1 base, with 8 bases left in between. The CDR3 consists of 16 residues. This entry belongs to a study of spatial heterogeneity in lung cancer. Study background: For the average unique TCR and UMI combination, more than eight occurrences appeared in raw reads. Study observations and caveats: Nonsynonymous mutation counts, ubiquitous and regional, were tracked by the respective counts of ubiquitous and regional expanded TCRs. Tumor mutation count correlated with how many alpha and beta TCRs expanded intratumorally. Estimated TCR-seq coverage of tumor T cells was only about 7.4% for alpha chains. For beta chains, the corresponding estimate was roughly 13%.

TCRdb used MiXCR to reprocess the 5' RACE reads, holding one entry per CDR3 protein. Counted here are 24,000 or so distinct CDR3 sequences, about 9.3% occurring once; the ten biggest clones make up 7% to 9%. Time point specified: sample taken at primary tumor resection. Donors were 55 to 75 untreated early-stage non-small cell lung cancer patients. The sequence was obtained from a male donor with early-stage non-small cell lung cancer. The source was lung tumor tissue, collected at surgery. The chain uses TRBV5-6 and TRBJ2-6; no clear D gene. CDR3 region: CASSLEIGSGANVLTF. The CDR3 DNA sequence: TGTGCCAGCAGCTTGGAAATAGGATCTGGGGCCAACGTCCTGACTTTC.